This is a list of T cell receptor beta chains from one sample in a study of blood T cell repertoires in COVID-19. Profiling relied on immunoSEQ multiplex PCR, and the TCRdb table lists in-frame clones only, not all of them. In the table there are some 70,000 clones, over 75% of which are singletons. The sequencing input was peripheral blood. These receptors came from a man older than 75 with acute or convalescent COVID-19. The CDR3 runs from the conserved cysteine through the conserved F or W. D genes are given only for firm matches. Size values are once, few and many counts, or a class for expanded clones, and some rows have none.

>NA|TRBV24-1|NA|TRBJ2-3
CATSDAGTRGPDTQYF
TGTGCCACCAGTGATGCCGGGACAAGGGGACCAGATACGCAGTATTTT
>NA|TRBV6-5|NA|TRBJ2-6
CASTPGSSGANVLTF
TGTGCCAGCACGCCGGGGAGCTCTGGGGCCAACGTCCTGACTTTC
>NA|TRBV10-2|TRBD2|TRBJ2-3
CASSRSLAGGRRGTDTQYF
TGCGCCAGCAGCCGAAGCCTAGCGGGAGGGCGGAGGGGCACAGATACGCAGTATTTT
>NA|TRBV6-5|NA|TRBJ1-2
CASSMGSGYTF
TGTGCCAGCAGTATGGGGAGTGGCTACACCTTC
>once|TRBV2|NA|TRBJ1-5
CASRLLPRQPQHF
TGTGCCAGCAGACTGTTGCCACGTCAGCCCCAGCATTTT
>few|TRBV24-1|NA|TRBJ1-5
CATRAGGESNQPQHF
TGTGCCACCAGGGCGGGGGGCGAGAGCAATCAGCCCCAGCATTTT
>few|TRBV24-1|TRBD2|TRBJ2-5
CATSEREVETQYF
TGTGCCACCAGTGAGCGGGAGGTAGAGACCCAGTACTTC
>NA|TRBV11-3|NA|TRBJ2-1
CASSYQGITYNEQFF
TGTGCCAGCAGCTACCAGGGGATTACTTACAATGAGCAGTTCTTC
>once|TRBV24-1|NA|TRBJ2-6
CATSDPSPKTRSGANVLTF
TGTGCCACCAGTGATCCATCTCCAAAAACACGCTCTGGGGCCAACGTCCTGACTTTC
>NA|TRBV10-3|TRBD2|TRBJ2-7
CAISERLLAATYEQYF
TGTGCCATCAGTGAGAGGTTGCTAGCGGCCACCTACGAGCAGTACTTC
>NA|TRBV9|NA|TRBJ2-1
CASSVGGHEQFF
TGTGCCAGCAGCGTAGGAGGCCATGAGCAGTTCTTC
>NA|TRBV11-3|NA|TRBJ1-1
CASSSRRNTEAFF
TGTGCCAGCAGCTCTAGGAGGAACACTGAAGCTTTCTTT
>NA|TRBV2|TRBD1|TRBJ1-5
CASRSTGGNQPQHF
TGTGCCAGCAGATCGACAGGGGGCAATCAGCCCCAGCATTTT
>NA|TRBV12-3/TRBV12-4|TRBD2|TRBJ2-1
CASRRGALDEQFF
TGTGCCAGCAGGCGGGGGGCCTTGGATGAGCAGTTCTTC
>NA|TRBV11-2|NA|TRBJ1-4
CASSLNGWGEKLFF
TGTGCCAGCAGCTTGAACGGCTGGGGCGAAAAACTGTTTTTT
>NA|TRBV28|TRBD1|TRBJ1-5
CASSLWGQGAYQPQHF
TGTGCCAGCAGTTTATGGGGTCAGGGGGCTTATCAGCCCCAGCATTTT
>NA|TRBV6-2/TRBV6-3|TRBD2|TRBJ2-1
CASSYASGNYNEQFF
TGTGCCAGCAGTTACGCTAGCGGGAACTACAATGAGCAGTTCTTC
>NA|TRBV4-1|NA|TRBJ2-1
CASSQERANEQFF
TGCGCCAGCAGCCAAGAGAGGGCCAATGAGCAGTTCTTC
>NA|TRBV12-5|TRBD1|TRBJ2-7
CASGSSGGQGYEQYF
TGTGCTAGTGGTTCCTCCGGGGGACAGGGCTACGAGCAGTACTTC
>once|TRBV2|NA|TRBJ2-7
CASSSGLGEQYF
TGTGCCAGCAGTTCAGGGTTAGGCGAGCAGTACTTC
>NA|TRBV24-1|TRBD1|TRBJ2-3
CATSDPGTASTDTQYF
TGTGCCACCAGTGATCCTGGGACAGCTAGCACAGATACGCAGTATTTT
>NA|TRBV10-3|TRBD1|TRBJ1-6
CAIGQGDSPLHF
TGTGCCATCGGGCAGGGGGATTCACCCCTCCACTTT
>NA|TRBV5-3|NA|TRBJ1-1
CASPKGYRWTTTEAFF
TGTGCCAGCCCGAAGGGGTATCGGTGGACGACTACTGAAGCTTTCTTT
>NA|TRBV5-1|NA|TRBJ2-2
CASSLGASQNTGELFF
TGCGCCAGCAGCTTGGGGGCTAGCCAGAACACCGGGGAGCTGTTTTTT
>NA|TRBV18|TRBD1|TRBJ2-7
CASSPRQGAYEQYF
TGTGCCAGCTCACCACGACAGGGAGCCTACGAGCAGTACTTC
>NA|TRBV5-8|TRBD2|TRBJ2-7
CASSLGPGLAYEQYF
TGTGCCAGCAGCTTGGGGCCGGGACTAGCATACGAGCAGTACTTC
>NA|TRBV5-6|NA|TRBJ1-4
CASSLYRGNEKLFF
TGTGCCAGCAGCTTGTATAGGGGAAATGAAAAACTGTTTTTT
>NA|TRBV28|NA|TRBJ1-5
CASCTGSQPQHF
TGTGCCAGCTGTACAGGGAGTCAGCCCCAGCATTTT
>NA|TRBV6-6|TRBD1|TRBJ2-7
CASSQPGQGANEQYF
TGTGCCAGCAGCCAACCGGGACAGGGGGCGAACGAGCAGTACTTC
>NA|TRBV7-9|NA|TRBJ1-2
CASSSRVRASYGYTF
TGTGCCAGCAGCTCTAGGGTCAGGGCTTCATATGGCTACACCTTC
>NA|TRBV29-1|TRBD2|TRBJ2-5
CSVDASGRAWETQYF
TGCAGCGTTGATGCCAGCGGGAGGGCCTGGGAGACCCAGTACTTC
>few|TRBV4-2|TRBD1|TRBJ2-7
CASSQTSGQGAAYEQYF
TGTGCCAGCAGCCAGACCAGTGGACAGGGGGCCGCCTACGAGCAGTACTTC
>NA|TRBV7-8|NA|TRBJ1-1
CASSPVGGATEAFF
TGTGCCAGCAGCCCGGTGGGGGGGGCCACTGAAGCTTTCTTT
>NA|TRBV9|NA|TRBJ1-4
CASSSYREGEKLFF
TGTGCCAGCAGCTCGTACAGGGAGGGCGAAAAACTGTTTTTT
>few|TRBV19|NA|TRBJ1-5
CASKAGGDQPQHF
TGTGCCTCGAAGGCCGGGGGAGACCAGCCCCAGCATTTT
>NA|TRBV6-5|NA|TRBJ2-7
CASSHWRYEQYF
TGTGCCAGCAGCCACTGGAGATACGAGCAGTACTTC
>NA|TRBV7-2|NA|TRBJ2-1
CASSLVSGDNEQFF
TGTGCCAGCAGCTTAGTTTCGGGAGACAATGAGCAGTTCTTC
>once|TRBV7-2|TRBD1|TRBJ1-2
CASSFDRVSLGYGYTF
TGTGCCAGCAGCTTTGACAGGGTCTCGTTAGGCTATGGCTACACCTTC
>NA|TRBV5-6|NA|TRBJ2-3
CASSLQITDTQYF
TGTGCCAGCAGCTTACAGATTACAGATACGCAGTATTTT
>NA|TRBV19|TRBD2|TRBJ2-1
CATTLAGGYNEQFF
TGTGCCACCACACTAGCGGGAGGCTACAATGAGCAGTTCTTC
>NA|TRBV2|TRBD1|TRBJ2-7
CASSGDRGRRAYEQYF
TGTGCCAGCAGCGGGGACAGGGGGCGCAGGGCCTACGAGCAGTACTTC
>NA|TRBV5-6|NA|TRBJ1-6
CASSLLVGQTVSPLHF
TGTGCCAGCAGCTTGCTAGTCGGACAGACCGTTTCACCCCTCCACTTT
>NA|TRBV5-1|NA|TRBJ1-3
CASSLGPGQWGNTIYF
TGCGCCAGCAGCTTGGGGCCAGGTCAGTGGGGAAACACCATATATTTT
>NA|TRBV23-1|NA|TRBJ1-3
CASSPPHGQPRSGNTIYF
TGCGCCAGCAGTCCTCCGCATGGACAGCCTCGCTCTGGAAACACCATATATTTT
>NA|TRBV30|TRBD1|TRBJ1-2
CAWTGQRLNYGYTF
TGTGCCTGGACGGGACAGCGCCTAAACTATGGCTACACCTTC
>few|TRBV11-2|NA|TRBJ2-1
CASSRRQYNEQFF
TGTGCCAGCAGCAGAAGACAGTACAATGAGCAGTTCTTC
>NA|TRBV24-1|NA|TRBJ1-2
CATSDPGQPGYGYTF
TGTGCCACCAGTGATCCTGGACAGCCTGGCTATGGCTACACCTTC